Listed below are T cell receptor beta chains from one sample, sequenced in a study of cytomegalovirus exposure and HLA in healthy donors. The method was immunoSEQ multiplex PCR; TCRdb's version includes in-frame clones alone and lacks a portion of them. The sample includes over 150,000 clones, about 80% of them seen just once. Sequenced material: PBMCs. Every receptor here comes from a woman aged 45-65 years in good health and CMV-seronegative. Both conserved end residues are part of each CDR3. Fields, in order: J gene, clone size, CDR3 length, V gene, D gene, CDR3 protein, CDR3 DNA. A D gene is named only where the DNA matches it firmly. Size values are once, few and many counts, or a class for expanded clones, and some rows have none.

TRBJ2-1 - 15 TRBV7-9 - CASSLASGEINEQFF TGTGCCAGCAGCCTAGCTTCGGGAGAGATCAATGAGCAGTTCTTC
TRBJ2-3 - 13 TRBV19 - CASSHRGTDTQYF TGTGCCAGTAGCCATAGGGGGACAGATACGCAGTATTTT
TRBJ2-3 - 16 TRBV19 TRBD1 CASSIVRTGGTDTQYF TGTGCCAGTAGTATAGTCAGGACAGGGGGTACAGATACGCAGTATTTT
TRBJ1-2 - 13 TRBV5-6 TRBD1 CASSSPTGSGYTF TGTGCCAGCAGCTCTCCGACAGGGAGTGGCTACACCTTC
TRBJ2-3 - 15 TRBV7-7 TRBD2 CASSLLAGVTDTQYF TGTGCTAGCAGCCTACTAGCGGGAGTCACAGATACGCAGTATTTT
TRBJ2-5 - 13 TRBV5-1 TRBD1 CASSEQGKETQYF TGCGCCAGCTCCGAACAGGGGAAAGAGACCCAGTACTTC
TRBJ1-1 - 13 TRBV6-1 TRBD1 CASTTDRDTEAFF TGTGCCAGCACTACGGACAGGGACACTGAAGCTTTCTTT
TRBJ1-1 - 19 TRBV28 - CASSYHILDSGTMNTEAFF TGTGCCAGCAGCTACCACATCCTTGACAGTGGCACAATGAACACTGAAGCTTTCTTT
TRBJ1-2 - 14 TRBV18 - CASSHRARAEGYTF TGTGCCAGCTCACACAGGGCCAGGGCGGAAGGCTACACCTTC
TRBJ1-5 once 14 TRBV19 - CASTPYGRDQPQHF TGTGCCAGTACCCCGTACGGGAGGGATCAGCCCCAGCATTTT
TRBJ2-7 few 15 TRBV4-3 TRBD1 CASSHRTGEDYEQYF TGCGCCAGCAGCCATAGGACAGGGGAGGACTACGAGCAGTACTTC
TRBJ1-6 few 11 TRBV2 - CASSSGSPLHF TGTGCCAGCAGTTCGGGTTCACCCCTCCACTTT
TRBJ2-7 - 13 TRBV11-2 TRBD1 CASSLTGLNEQYF TGTGCCAGCAGCTTGACAGGGCTCAACGAGCAGTACTTC
TRBJ2-6 - 18 TRBV7-8 TRBD2 CASSPLTSGGDGANVLTF TGTGCCAGCAGCCCTCTGACTAGCGGGGGGGATGGGGCCAACGTCCTGACTTTC
TRBJ2-7 - 13 TRBV29-1 - CSVDQADSHEQYF TGCAGCGTTGACCAGGCAGATTCCCACGAGCAGTACTTC
TRBJ2-1 - 15 TRBV7-2 TRBD1 CASSSGTGGLNEQFF TGTGCCAGCAGCTCCGGGACAGGGGGCTTGAATGAGCAGTTCTTC
TRBJ2-1 - 16 TRBV9 - CASSLAGPSSYNEQFF TGTGCCAGCAGCCTGGCGGGGCCGAGCTCCTACAATGAGCAGTTCTTC
TRBJ2-2 few 15 TRBV6-5 TRBD2 CASSSLAEDTGELFF TGTGCCAGCAGTTCCCTAGCGGAGGATACCGGGGAGCTGTTTTTT
TRBJ2-1 - 15 TRBV5-1 TRBD2 CASSFLAGTYNEQFF TGCGCCAGCAGCTTCTTAGCGGGTACCTACAATGAGCAGTTCTTC
TRBJ1-2 - 15 TRBV2 TRBD1 CASSDTGGESYGYTF TGTGCCAGCAGTGATACAGGGGGCGAAAGCTATGGCTACACCTTC
TRBJ1-2 - 12 TRBV7-9 - CTSSLQEEGYTF TGTACCAGCAGCTTACAGGAAGAAGGCTACACCTTC
TRBJ2-3 - 18 TRBV4-2 TRBD2 CASSQVGLAGGYGDTQYF TGTGCCAGCAGCCAAGTGGGACTAGCGGGAGGGTATGGAGATACGCAGTATTTT
TRBJ2-3 - 13 TRBV28 - CASSAPPGDTQYF TGTGCCAGCAGCGCCCCTCCGGGGGATACGCAGTATTTT
TRBJ2-2 - 15 TRBV28 TRBD1 CASSLWTGGTGELFF TGTGCCAGCAGTTTGTGGACAGGGGGCACCGGGGAGCTGTTTTTT
TRBJ2-5 - 14 TRBV12-5 - CASGLSSTKETQYF TGTGCTAGTGGTTTGAGCTCCACTAAAGAGACCCAGTACTTC
TRBJ1-5 - 17 TRBV28 - CASSLLQGSAPNQPQHF TGTGCCAGCAGTTTACTACAGGGTTCGGCCCCCAATCAGCCCCAGCATTTT
TRBJ2-5 - 12 TRBV19 - CASIGGDGTQYF TGTGCCAGTATAGGGGGGGATGGGACCCAGTACTTC
TRBJ2-4 - 14 TRBV2 TRBD1 CASSDRTGLNIQYF TGTGCCAGCAGTGATAGGACAGGCTTAAACATTCAGTACTTC
TRBJ2-3 once 14 TRBV5-1 TRBD1 CASSRDSRTDTQYF TGCGCCAGCAGCCGGGACAGCCGCACAGATACGCAGTATTTT
TRBJ2-1 - 14 TRBV4-3 - CASSQVSGFDEQFF TGCGCCAGCAGCCAAGTCTCAGGGTTTGATGAGCAGTTCTTC
TRBJ2-7 - 14 TRBV2 - CASDPGGGMDEQYF TGTGCCAGCGACCCGGGCGGCGGGATGGACGAGCAGTACTTC
TRBJ2-3 - 13 TRBV5-1 - CASSLERTDTQYF TGCGCCAGCAGCTTGGAACGGACAGATACGCAGTATTTT
TRBJ1-2 - 14 TRBV19 - CASSMGGVGYGYTF TGTGCCAGTAGTATGGGGGGGGTCGGCTATGGCTACACCTTC
TRBJ2-2 - 19 TRBV4-1 TRBD2 CASSQPGLAGGYNTGELFF TGCGCCAGCAGCCAGCCGGGACTAGCGGGAGGCTACAACACCGGGGAGCTGTTTTTT
TRBJ1-4 few 16 TRBV28 TRBD1 CASSSRQGPSNEKLFF TGTGCCAGCAGTTCTCGACAGGGACCTTCTAATGAAAAACTGTTTTTT
TRBJ2-7 - 11 TRBV20-1 - CSALVHYEQYF TGCAGTGCTTTAGTCCACTACGAGCAGTACTTC
TRBJ1-2 once 14 TRBV28 - CASSLVGGVYGYTF TGTGCCAGCAGTTTGGTTGGGGGGGTCTATGGCTACACCTTC
TRBJ2-5 - 13 TRBV11-2 - CASSLAGVETQYF TGTGCCAGCAGCTTGGCGGGTGTAGAGACCCAGTACTTC
TRBJ2-7 - 17 TRBV7-2 TRBD2 CASSLASGLAGVGEQYF TGTGCCAGCAGCTTAGCCTCTGGACTAGCGGGAGTAGGCGAGCAGTACTTC
TRBJ1-6 - 16 TRBV28 TRBD1 CASSVGQGGYNSPLHF TGTGCCAGCAGTGTAGGACAGGGAGGTTACAATTCACCCCTCCACTTT
TRBJ1-3 - 15 TRBV11-2 - CASSLVGTAGNTIYF TGTGCCAGCAGCTTGGTTGGTACGGCTGGAAACACCATATATTTT
TRBJ2-4 - 15 TRBV7-3 - CASSLGARGGNIQYF TGTGCCAGCAGCTTAGGAGCCCGAGGAGGAAACATTCAGTACTTC
TRBJ1-1 few 13 TRBV5-4 - CASSVTRNTEAFF TGTGCCAGCAGCGTGACTAGGAACACTGAAGCTTTCTTT
TRBJ1-1 - 14 TRBV2 - CASSKTGTHTEAFF TGTGCCAGCAGTAAGACCGGGACTCACACTGAAGCTTTCTTT
TRBJ1-4 once 16 TRBV2 - CASSPVLGSNQEKLFF TGTGCCAGCAGTCCAGTATTGGGCTCGAACCAGGAAAAACTGTTTTTT
TRBJ1-5 - 14 TRBV7-2 - CASSLVRGDQPQHF TGTGCCAGCAGCTTAGTCAGGGGAGATCAGCCCCAGCATTTT
TRBJ1-4 - 16 TRBV18 TRBD1 CASSPEFGTANEKLFF TGTGCCAGCTCACCCGAGTTTGGGACAGCTAATGAAAAACTGTTTTTT
TRBJ2-5 - 17 TRBV18 - CASSPLAVEGLGETQYF TGTGCCAGCTCACCCCTCGCGGTAGAAGGTTTAGGAGAGACCCAGTACTTC
TRBJ2-7 - 12 TRBV9 TRBD2 CASGGSSYEQYF TGTGCCTCGGGGGGGAGCTCCTACGAGCAGTACTTC
TRBJ2-7 - 14 TRBV5-4 TRBD1 CASASDRGSYEQYF TGTGCCAGCGCATCAGACAGGGGATCCTACGAGCAGTACTTC
TRBJ2-7 - 15 TRBV10-3 TRBD2 CAISESGTRSYEQYF TGTGCCATCAGTGAGTCGGGGACTAGAAGTTACGAGCAGTACTTC